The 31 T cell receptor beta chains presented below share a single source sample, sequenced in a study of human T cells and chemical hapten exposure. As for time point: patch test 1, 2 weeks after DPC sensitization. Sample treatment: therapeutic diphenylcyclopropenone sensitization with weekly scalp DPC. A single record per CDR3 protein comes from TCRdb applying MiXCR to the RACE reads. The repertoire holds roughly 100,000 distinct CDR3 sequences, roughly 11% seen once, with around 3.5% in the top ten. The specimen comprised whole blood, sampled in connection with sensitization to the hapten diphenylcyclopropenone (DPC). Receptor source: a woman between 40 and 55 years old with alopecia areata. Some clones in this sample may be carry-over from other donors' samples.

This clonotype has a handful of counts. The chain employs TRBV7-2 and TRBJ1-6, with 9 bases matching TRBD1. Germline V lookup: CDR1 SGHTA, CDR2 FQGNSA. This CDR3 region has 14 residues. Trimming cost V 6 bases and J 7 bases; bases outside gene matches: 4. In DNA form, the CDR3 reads TGTGCCAGCAGACGGACAGGGGAAAATTCACCCCTCCACTTT. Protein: CASRRTGENSPLHF. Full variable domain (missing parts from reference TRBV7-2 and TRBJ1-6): GAGVSQSPSNKVTEKGKDVELRCDPISGHTALYWYRQSLGQGLEFLIYFQGNSAPDKSGLPSDRFSAERTGGSVSTLTIQRTQQEDSAVYLCASRRTGENSPLHFGNGTRLTVT.

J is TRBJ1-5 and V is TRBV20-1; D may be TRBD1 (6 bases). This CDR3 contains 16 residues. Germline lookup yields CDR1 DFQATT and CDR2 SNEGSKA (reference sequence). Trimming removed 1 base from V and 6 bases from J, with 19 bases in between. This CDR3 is CSARGRQDSRVQPQHF. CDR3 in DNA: TGCAGTGCTAGAGGTCGGCAGGACAGCAGGGTTCAGCCCCAGCATTTT.

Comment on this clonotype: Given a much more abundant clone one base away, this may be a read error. This CDR3 reads CASSYLGTTDYEQYF. In DNA, the CDR3 is TGTGCCAGCAGTTATTTGGGGACAACCGACTACGAGCAGTACTTC. The chain couples TRBV6-5 to TRBJ2-7; D is perhaps TRBD1 (6 bases). CDR1 MNHEY and CDR2 SVGAGI come from the germline V gene. Trimming removed 3 bases from V and 3 bases from J, with 15 bases in between. The CDR3 totals 15 residues.

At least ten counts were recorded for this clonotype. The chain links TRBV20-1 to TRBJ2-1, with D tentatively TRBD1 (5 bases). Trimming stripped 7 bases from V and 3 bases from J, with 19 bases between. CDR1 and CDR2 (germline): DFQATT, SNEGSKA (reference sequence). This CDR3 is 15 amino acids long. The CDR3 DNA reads TGCAGTGTGAGGCTAGTTTGGACACACTACAATGAGCAGTTCTTC. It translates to CSVRLVWTHYNEQFF.

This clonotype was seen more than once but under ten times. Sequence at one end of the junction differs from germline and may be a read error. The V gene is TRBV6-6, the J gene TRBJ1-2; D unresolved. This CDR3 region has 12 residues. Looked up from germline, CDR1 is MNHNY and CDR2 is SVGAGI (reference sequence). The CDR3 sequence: CASSFDTAALAF. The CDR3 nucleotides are TGTGCCAGCAGTTTCGATACGGCTGCCCTCGCCTTC.

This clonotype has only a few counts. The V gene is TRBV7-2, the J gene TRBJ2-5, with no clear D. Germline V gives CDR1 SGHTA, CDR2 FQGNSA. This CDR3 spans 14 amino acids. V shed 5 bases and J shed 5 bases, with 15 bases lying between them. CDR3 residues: CASSRTVLSETQYF. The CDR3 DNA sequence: TGTGCCAGCAGCAGGACGGTGCTCAGTGAGACCCAGTACTTC.

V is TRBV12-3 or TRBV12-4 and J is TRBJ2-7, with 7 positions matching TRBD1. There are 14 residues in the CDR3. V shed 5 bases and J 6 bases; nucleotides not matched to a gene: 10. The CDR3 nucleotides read TGTGCCAGCAGTCGACAGGGCAGTGGTCTCGAGCAGTACTTC. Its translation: CASSRQGSGLEQYF.

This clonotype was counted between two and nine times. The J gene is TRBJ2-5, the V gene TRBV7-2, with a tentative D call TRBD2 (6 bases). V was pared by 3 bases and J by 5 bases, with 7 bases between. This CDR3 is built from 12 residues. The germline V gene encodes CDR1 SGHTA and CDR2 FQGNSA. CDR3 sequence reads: CASSFAGETQYF. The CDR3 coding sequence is TGTGCCAGCAGCTTCGCGGGGGAGACCCAGTACTTC.

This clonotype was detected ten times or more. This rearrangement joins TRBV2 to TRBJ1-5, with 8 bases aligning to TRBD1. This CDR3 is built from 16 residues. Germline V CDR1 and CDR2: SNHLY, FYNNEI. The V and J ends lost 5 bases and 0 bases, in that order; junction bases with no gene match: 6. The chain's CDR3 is CASSMGQVYSNQPQHF. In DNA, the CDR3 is TGTGCCAGCAGTATGGGACAGGTGTATAGCAATCAGCCCCAGCATTTT.

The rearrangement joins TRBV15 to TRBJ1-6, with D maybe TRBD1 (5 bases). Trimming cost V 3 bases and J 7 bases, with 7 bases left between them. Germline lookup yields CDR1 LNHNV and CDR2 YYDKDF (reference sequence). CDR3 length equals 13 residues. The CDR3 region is CATSSQGNSPLHF. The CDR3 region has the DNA TGTGCCACCAGCAGTCAGGGAAATTCACCCCTCCACTTT.

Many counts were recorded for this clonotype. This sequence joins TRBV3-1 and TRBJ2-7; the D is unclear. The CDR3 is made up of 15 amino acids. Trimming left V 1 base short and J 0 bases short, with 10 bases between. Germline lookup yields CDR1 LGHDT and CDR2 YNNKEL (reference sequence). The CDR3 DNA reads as TGTGCCAGCAGCCAAGTATTGGGCGGCTCCTACGAGCAGTACTTC. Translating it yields CASSQVLGGSYEQYF.

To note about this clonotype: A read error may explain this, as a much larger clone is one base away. The CDR3 protein is CASSEGQGNQLQHF. CDR3 bases: TGTGCCAGCAGTGAAGGGCAGGGAAATCAGCTCCAGCATTTT. The chain combines TRBV2 with TRBJ1-5; a possible D gene is TRBD1 (5 bases). Germline CDR1 is SNHLY and CDR2 is FYNNEI. This CDR3 is 14 amino acids long. Full variable domain (rest looked up from reference TRBV2 and TRBJ1-5): EPEVTQTPSHQVTQMGQEVILRCVPISNHLYFYWYRQILGQKVEFLVSFYNNEISEKSEIFDDQFSVERPDGSNFTLKIRSTKLEDSAMYFCASSEGQGNQLQHFGDGTRLSIL.

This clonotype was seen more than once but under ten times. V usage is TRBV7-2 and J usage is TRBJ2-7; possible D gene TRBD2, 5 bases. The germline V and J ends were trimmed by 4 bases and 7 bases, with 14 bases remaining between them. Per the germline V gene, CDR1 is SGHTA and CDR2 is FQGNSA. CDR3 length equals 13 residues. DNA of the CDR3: TGTGCCAGCAGCTCGACACGGGGTCTGGAGCAGTACTTC. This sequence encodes CASSSTRGLEQYF.

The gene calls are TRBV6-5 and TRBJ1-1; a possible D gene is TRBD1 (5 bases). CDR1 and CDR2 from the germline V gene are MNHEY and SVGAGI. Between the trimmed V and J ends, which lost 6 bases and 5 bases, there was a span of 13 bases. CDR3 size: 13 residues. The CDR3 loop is CASRSDIGTEAFF. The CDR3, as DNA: TGTGCCAGCAGATCGGACATAGGTACTGAAGCTTTCTTT.

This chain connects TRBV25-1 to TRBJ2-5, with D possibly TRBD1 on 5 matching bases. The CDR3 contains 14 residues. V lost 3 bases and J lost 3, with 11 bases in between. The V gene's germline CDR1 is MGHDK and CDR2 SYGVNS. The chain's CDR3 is CASSDSAREETQYF. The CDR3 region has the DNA TGTGCCAGCAGTGATTCGGCCAGGGAAGAGACCCAGTACTTC.

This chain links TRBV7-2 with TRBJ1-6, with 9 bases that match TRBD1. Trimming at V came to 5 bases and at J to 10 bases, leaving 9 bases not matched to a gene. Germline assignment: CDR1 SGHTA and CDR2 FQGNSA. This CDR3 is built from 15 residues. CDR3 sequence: CASSPTGGNRSPLHF. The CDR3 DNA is TGTGCCAGCAGCCCTACAGGGGGCAACAGATCACCCCTCCACTTT.

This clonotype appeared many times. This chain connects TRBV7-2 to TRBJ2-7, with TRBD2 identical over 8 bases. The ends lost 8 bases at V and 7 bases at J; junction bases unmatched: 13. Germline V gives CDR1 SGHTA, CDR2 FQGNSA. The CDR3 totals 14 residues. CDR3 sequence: CASSRSPGGREQYF. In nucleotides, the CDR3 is TGTGCCAGCTCGAGGAGTCCGGGAGGGAGAGAGCAGTACTTC.

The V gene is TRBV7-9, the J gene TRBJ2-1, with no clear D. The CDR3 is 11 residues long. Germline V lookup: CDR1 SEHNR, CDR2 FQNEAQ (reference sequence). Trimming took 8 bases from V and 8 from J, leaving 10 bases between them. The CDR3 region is CASRSGDEQFF. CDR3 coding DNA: TGTGCCAGCCGGTCCGGAGATGAGCAGTTCTTC.

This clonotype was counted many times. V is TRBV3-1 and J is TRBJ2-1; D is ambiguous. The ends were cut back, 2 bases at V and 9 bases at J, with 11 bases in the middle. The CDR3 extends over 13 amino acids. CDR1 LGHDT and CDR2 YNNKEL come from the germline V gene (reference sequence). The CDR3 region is CASSQTVGGEQFF. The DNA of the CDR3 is TGTGCCAGCAGCCAAACTGTGGGCGGTGAGCAGTTCTTC.

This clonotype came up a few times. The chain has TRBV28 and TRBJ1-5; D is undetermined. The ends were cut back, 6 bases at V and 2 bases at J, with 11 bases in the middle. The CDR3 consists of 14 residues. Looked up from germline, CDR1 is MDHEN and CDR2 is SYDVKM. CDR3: CASRVRLGNQPQHF. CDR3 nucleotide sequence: TGTGCCAGCAGAGTTCGGCTTGGCAATCAGCCCCAGCATTTT. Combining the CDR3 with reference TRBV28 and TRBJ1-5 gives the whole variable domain DVKVTQSSRYLVKRTGEKVFLECVQDMDHENMFWYRQDPGLGLRLIYFSYDVKMKEKGDIPEGYSVSREKKERFSLILESASTNQTSMYLCASRVRLGNQPQHFGDGTRLSIL.

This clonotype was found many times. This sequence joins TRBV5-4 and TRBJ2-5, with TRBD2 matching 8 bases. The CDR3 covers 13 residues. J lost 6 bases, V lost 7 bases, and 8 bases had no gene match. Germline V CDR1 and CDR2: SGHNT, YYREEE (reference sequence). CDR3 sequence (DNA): TGTGCCAGCTACCGGCCGGGGGGGAAGACCCAGTACTTC. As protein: CASYRPGGKTQYF. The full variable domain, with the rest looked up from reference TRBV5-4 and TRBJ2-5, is ETGVTQSPTHLIKTRGQQVTLRCSSQSGHNTVSWYQQALGQGPQFIFQYYREEENGRGNFPPRFSGLQFPNYSSELNVNALELDDSALYLCASYRPGGKTQYFGPGTRLLVL.

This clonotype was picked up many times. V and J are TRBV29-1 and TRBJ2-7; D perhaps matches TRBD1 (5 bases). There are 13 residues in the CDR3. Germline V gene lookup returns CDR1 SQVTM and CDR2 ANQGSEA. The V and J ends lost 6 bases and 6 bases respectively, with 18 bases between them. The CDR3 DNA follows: TGCAGCGTCGGAGAGGCAGGGATGGGCGAGCAGTACTTC. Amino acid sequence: CSVGEAGMGEQYF.

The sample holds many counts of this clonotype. The CDR3 coding sequence is TGTGCCAGCAGCCCCCCGGGTCCCGTCCGTGAGACCCAGTACTTC. This encodes CASSPPGPVRETQYF. The chain is built from TRBV5-6 and TRBJ2-5; D is uncertain. V was trimmed by 4 bases and J by 5 bases, leaving 18 bases between them. Germline V gene sequence: CDR1 SGHDT, CDR2 YYEEEE. The CDR3 extends over 15 amino acids.

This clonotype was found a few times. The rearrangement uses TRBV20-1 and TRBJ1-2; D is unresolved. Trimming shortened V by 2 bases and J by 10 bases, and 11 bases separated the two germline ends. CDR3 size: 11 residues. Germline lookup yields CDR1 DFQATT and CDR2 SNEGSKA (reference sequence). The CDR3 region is CSARKTGIYTF. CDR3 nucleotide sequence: TGCAGTGCTAGAAAGACGGGGATCTACACCTTC.

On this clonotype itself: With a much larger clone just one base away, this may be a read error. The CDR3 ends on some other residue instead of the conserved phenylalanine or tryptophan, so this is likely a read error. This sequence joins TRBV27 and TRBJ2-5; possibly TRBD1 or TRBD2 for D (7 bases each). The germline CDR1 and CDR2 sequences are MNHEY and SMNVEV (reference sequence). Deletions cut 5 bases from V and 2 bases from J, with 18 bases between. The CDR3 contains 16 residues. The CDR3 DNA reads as TGTGCCAGCAGTCCAGCGGGGAGGGGGCGTCAAGAGACCCAGTACCTC. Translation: CASSPAGRGRQETQYL.

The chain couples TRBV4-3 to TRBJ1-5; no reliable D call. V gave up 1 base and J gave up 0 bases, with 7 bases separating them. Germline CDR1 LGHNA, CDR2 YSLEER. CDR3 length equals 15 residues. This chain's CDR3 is CASSQGTNSNQPQHF. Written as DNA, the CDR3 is TGCGCCAGCAGCCAAGGGACGAATAGCAATCAGCCCCAGCATTTT.

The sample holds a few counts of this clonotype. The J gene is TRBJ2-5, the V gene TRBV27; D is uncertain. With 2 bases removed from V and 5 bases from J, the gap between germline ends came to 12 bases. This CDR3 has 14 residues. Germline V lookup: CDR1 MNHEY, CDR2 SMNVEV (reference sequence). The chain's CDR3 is CASSLRGLRETQYF. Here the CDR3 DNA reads TGTGCCAGCAGTTTACGAGGATTGAGGGAGACCCAGTACTTC.

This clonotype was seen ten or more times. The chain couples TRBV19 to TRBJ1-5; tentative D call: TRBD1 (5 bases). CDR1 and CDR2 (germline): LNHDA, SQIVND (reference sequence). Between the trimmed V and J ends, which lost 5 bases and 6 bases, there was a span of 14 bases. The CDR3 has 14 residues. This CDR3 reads CASSFLGEGQPQHF. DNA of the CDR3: TGTGCCAGTAGTTTCCTGGGGGAGGGTCAGCCCCAGCATTTT.

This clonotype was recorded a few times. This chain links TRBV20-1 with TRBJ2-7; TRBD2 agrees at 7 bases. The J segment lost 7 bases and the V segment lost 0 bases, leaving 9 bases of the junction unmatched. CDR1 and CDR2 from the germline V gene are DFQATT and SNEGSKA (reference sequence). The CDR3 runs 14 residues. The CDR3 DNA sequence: TGCAGTGCTAGAGATGGTGCGGGAGTAAAAGAGCAGTACTTC. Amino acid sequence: CSARDGAGVKEQYF.

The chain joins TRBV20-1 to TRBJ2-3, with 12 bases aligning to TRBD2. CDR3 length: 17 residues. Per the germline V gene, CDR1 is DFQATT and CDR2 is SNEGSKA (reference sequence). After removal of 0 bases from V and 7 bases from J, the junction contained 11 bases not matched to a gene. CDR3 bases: TGCAGTGCTAGAGATCGGGGCCCTAGCGGGGGGGCGTATACGCAGTATTTT. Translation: CSARDRGPSGGAYTQYF.

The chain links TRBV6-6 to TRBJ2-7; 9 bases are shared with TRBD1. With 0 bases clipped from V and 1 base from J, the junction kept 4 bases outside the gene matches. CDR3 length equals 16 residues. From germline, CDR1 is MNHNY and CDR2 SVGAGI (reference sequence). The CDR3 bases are TGTGCCAGCAGTTACTCCCGGGACAGGGAATCCTACGAGCAGTACTTC. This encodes CASSYSRDRESYEQYF.